Sequencing of this TCR beta chain was carried out in a study of blood T cell repertoires in COVID-19. Sequencing was performed with immunoSEQ multiplex PCR; in TCRdb, only in-frame clones are kept and a portion is missing. Found here are 150,000 to 200,000 clones, over 80% of them singletons; the top ten hold 13%. CDR1 is SGHNT, CDR2 YYREEE, per germline (reference sequence). The CDR3 has 16 residues. Germline trimming cut 3 bases from V and 1 base from J; bases unmatched to any gene: 3. This clone has more than one count but fewer than ten. Material for sequencing was PBMCs or T cells enriched from blood (not recorded which). This sequence originates from a woman aged 60-70 years who had recovered from COVID-19. The chain joins TRBV5-4 to TRBJ2-2, with 10 bases fitting TRBD2. CDR3 sequence reads: CASSSWTSGNTGELFF. For the CDR3, the DNA is TGTGCCAGCAGCTCCTGGACTAGCGGGAACACCGGGGAGCTGTTTTTT.